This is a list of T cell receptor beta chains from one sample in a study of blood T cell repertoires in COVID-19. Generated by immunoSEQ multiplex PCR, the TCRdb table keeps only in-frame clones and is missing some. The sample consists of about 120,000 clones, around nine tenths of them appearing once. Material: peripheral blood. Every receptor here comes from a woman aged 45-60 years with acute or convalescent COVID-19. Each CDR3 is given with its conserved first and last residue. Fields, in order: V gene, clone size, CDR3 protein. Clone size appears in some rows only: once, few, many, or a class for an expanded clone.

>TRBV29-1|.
CSVVTGTDTQYF
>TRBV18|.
CASSPDRSSGNTIYF
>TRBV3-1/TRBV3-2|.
CASSLHGPGYEQYF
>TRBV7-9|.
CASTPQAGANSPLHF
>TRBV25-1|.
CASSERQGAGTEAFF
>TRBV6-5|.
CASGSKRGTEAFF
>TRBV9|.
CASSVGAGSGLETQYF
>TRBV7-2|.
CASSLQVEYYGYTF
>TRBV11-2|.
CASSLEPNNSPLHF
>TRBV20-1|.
CSASPIQGSNQPQHF
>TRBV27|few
CASSYSATGRDEQYF
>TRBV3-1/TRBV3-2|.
CASSWDRNTEAFF
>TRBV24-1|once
CATGDRTNEKLFF
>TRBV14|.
CASSRQTDTEAFF
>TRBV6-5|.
CASRGQGKYGYTF
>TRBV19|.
CASNPDREGTEAFF
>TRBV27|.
CASSLGPQGSVYGYTF
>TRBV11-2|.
CASSRSGLAEFYEQYF
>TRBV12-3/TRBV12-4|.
CASTPDRYEAFF
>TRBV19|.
CASSAATGGGSSEQYF
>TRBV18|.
CASSPAGQREQFF
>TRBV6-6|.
CASSPSSGGGLGDEQFF
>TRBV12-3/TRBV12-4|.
CASSPGGWDTQYF
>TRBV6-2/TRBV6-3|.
CASSLDRENQPQHF
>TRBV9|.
CASSVVLAGAGELFF
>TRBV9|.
CASSTGGFNEKLFF
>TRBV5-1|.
CASSLVGQGATGANVLTF
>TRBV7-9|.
CASSRGQGVEKLFF
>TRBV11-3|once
CASSLASLRNTGELFF
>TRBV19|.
CASSPLGLVGEQYF
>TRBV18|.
CASSPRMNGGQETQYF
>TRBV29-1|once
CSGSRDSTGELFF
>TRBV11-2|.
CASSSWEDYEKLFF
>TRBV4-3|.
CASSQDRNSLYEQYF
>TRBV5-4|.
CASSRPGLAEHEQFF
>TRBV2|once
CASRENTGLGGYTF
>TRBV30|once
CAWSVRLAGTYEQYF
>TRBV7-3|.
CASSLSSFNSPLHF
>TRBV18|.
CASSPLGTARPQGYTF
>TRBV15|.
CATSKGHLAYEQYF
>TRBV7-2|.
CASSFSPGLAVTGELFF
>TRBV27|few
CASTSPDRGFSPLHF
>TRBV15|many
CATSRDSSNYGYTF